These T cell receptor beta chains were read from a single sample in a study of T cells in Graves' hyperthyroidism and ophthalmopathy. TCRdb re-called the multiplex PCR reads through MiXCR, storing one row per CDR3 protein. The sample holds hundreds of thousands of distinct CDR3 sequences, around 15% seen once. What was sequenced was blood. Every receptor here comes from a man aged 50-60 years with Graves' ophthalmopathy. CDR3s include the opening cysteine and the closing phenylalanine or tryptophan. Fields, in order: V gene, clone size, D gene, J gene, CDR3 DNA, CDR3 protein. D genes are given only for firm matches. Size values are once, few and many counts, or a class for expanded clones, and some rows have none.

TRBV24-1,many,TRBD1,TRBJ2-4,TGTGCCACCAGTGATACTAGGACAGGCCTAAACATTCAGTACTTC,CATSDTRTGLNIQYF
TRBV7-8,NA,TRBD2,TRBJ2-1,TGTGCCAGCAGCTTGGCCCCGGGACTAGCGGGAGGTCCCGAGCAGTTCTTC,CASSLAPGLAGGPEQFF
TRBV11-2,few,TRBD2,TRBJ2-7,TGTGCCAGCAGCTTATTGGGACTACTATCCTCCTACGAGCAGTACTTC,CASSLLGLLSSYEQYF
TRBV7-9,few,NA,TRBJ2-7,TGTGCCAGCAGCCAGGGGGGAAGCAATAACGAGCAGTACTTC,CASSQGGSNNEQYF
TRBV19,NA,NA,TRBJ2-1,TGTGCCAGTAGTATAGAGGGCCGGGGGACCTACAATGAGCAGTTCTTC,CASSIEGRGTYNEQFF
TRBV12-5,NA,NA,TRBJ1-2,TGTGCTAGTGGTTTGGGGGGGATGAGCTATGGCTACACCTTC,CASGLGGMSYGYTF
TRBV2,many,TRBD2,TRBJ2-5,TGTGCCAGCAGGATGACTAGCGGAGAGACCCAGTACTTC,CASRMTSGETQYF
TRBV4-1,few,NA,TRBJ2-1,TGCGCCAGCAGCCAAATCCGGAATGTTTACTCCTACAATGAGCAGTTCTTC,CASSQIRNVYSYNEQFF
TRBV12-3/TRBV12-4,NA,NA,TRBJ2-1,TGTGCCAGCAGTTTAAGGCAGGGTAATGAGCAGTTCTTC,CASSLRQGNEQFF
TRBV4-1,NA,TRBD2,TRBJ2-3,TGCGCCAGCAGCCGGTCTCAAGGACTAGCGGCAAGAAGGATGTCAGATACGCAGTATTTT,CASSRSQGLAARRMSDTQYF
TRBV29-1,NA,TRBD1,TRBJ2-1,TGCAGCGTTGCCAGGACAGGGAAAAATGAGCAGTTCTTC,CSVARTGKNEQFF
TRBV7-9,few,TRBD2,TRBJ2-1,TGTGCCAGCAGCTTAGCTAGCGGGAGCTCAGCGGGGCAGTTCTTC,CASSLASGSSAGQFF
TRBV6-1,few,NA,TRBJ2-5,TGTGCCAGCGCCTCGGAGACCCAGTACTTC,CASASETQYF
TRBV12-3/TRBV12-4,many,NA,TRBJ2-3,TGTGCCAGCAGTCCGGAATGGGGAGATACGCAGTATTTT,CASSPEWGDTQYF
TRBV19,few,TRBD1,TRBJ2-3,TGTGCCAGTAGTGCTACAGGGGTTAGCACAGATACGCAGTATTTT,CASSATGVSTDTQYF
TRBV5-1,NA,TRBD1,TRBJ1-5,TGCGCCAGCAGCTGGTGGACAGGGCCCAATCAGCCCCAGCATTTT,CASSWWTGPNQPQHF
TRBV10-3,many,NA,TRBJ2-7,TGTGCCGGTGGAAGGGGTCACGACGAGCAGTACTTC,CAGGRGHDEQYF
TRBV19,few,TRBD2,TRBJ2-5,TGTGCCAGTAATGGGGGTCCCCAAGATAGCGGGAGAGAACAGTACTTC,CASNGGPQDSGREQYF
TRBV6-1,many,TRBD1,TRBJ1-6,TGTGCCAGCAGTGAAGCAAGGTCGGGACAGGGGCGTTCACCCCTCCACTTT,CASSEARSGQGRSPLHF
TRBV19,NA,TRBD2,TRBJ2-1,TGTGCCAGTAGTCAGGCGGGAGCTGGTGAGCAGTTCTTC,CASSQAGAGEQFF
TRBV12-3/TRBV12-4,NA,TRBD2,TRBJ2-1,TGTGCCAGCAGTTTTATTGCGGGAGTGCGCAATGAGCAGTTCTTC,CASSFIAGVRNEQFF
TRBV20-1,many,TRBD2,TRBJ2-3,TGCAGTGCAACTTGGCGGGAGGGAGATACGCAGTATTTT,CSATWREGDTQYF
TRBV27,many,NA,TRBJ1-1,TGTGCCAGCAGTTTAAGTTCCTCGGGGGGGACTGAAGCTTTCTTT,CASSLSSSGGTEAFF
TRBV3-1,many,NA,TRBJ1-1,TGTGCCAGCAGCCCCAGGGGATCCGTGAACACTGAAGCTTTCTTT,CASSPRGSVNTEAFF
TRBV5-1,many,TRBD2,TRBJ2-7,TGCGCCAGCGGAAGAGCGGGATCCCCCTACGAGCAGTACTTC,CASGRAGSPYEQYF
TRBV5-4,NA,TRBD2,TRBJ2-2,TGTGCCAGCAGGCTTGGGGGACTAGCGGGAGGAACCGGGGAGCTGTTTTTT,CASRLGGLAGGTGELFF
TRBV2,many,NA,TRBJ2-1,TGTGCCAGCGCAGGACACTTGTACAATGAGCAGTTCTTC,CASAGHLYNEQFF
TRBV5-4,few,TRBD2,TRBJ2-2,TGTGCCAGCAGCCCACGGACTAGCGGGAGCACCGGGGAGCTGTTTTTT,CASSPRTSGSTGELFF
TRBV5-1,many,NA,TRBJ1-2,TGCGCCAGCAGCTTGGCAGGTGGGGGCTACACCTTC,CASSLAGGGYTF
TRBV10-3,NA,TRBD2,TRBJ2-3,TGTGCCACCATGCTGGGGACTACCACAGATACGCAGTATTTT,CATMLGTTTDTQYF
TRBV3-1,many,NA,TRBJ1-1,TGTGCCAGCAGCCAAGAATGGAGTTGGAACACTGAAGCTTTCTTT,CASSQEWSWNTEAFF
TRBV7-3,NA,TRBD2,TRBJ2-7,TGTGCCAGCAGCCCCCCGCGGGAGGTCTACGAGCAGTACTTC,CASSPPREVYEQYF
TRBV7-2,many,TRBD2,TRBJ2-3,TGTGCCAGCAGCTCAGCGGGAGGGCCGGCGGATACGCAGTATTTT,CASSSAGGPADTQYF
TRBV6-1,few,TRBD2,TRBJ2-7,TGTGCCAGCAGTGTCGAGAGCGGGGGAACCTACGAGCAGTACTTC,CASSVESGGTYEQYF
TRBV12-3/TRBV12-4,many,NA,TRBJ2-3,TGTGCCAGCAGGCTAGGTGGAGGACGAGATACGCAGTATTTT,CASRLGGGRDTQYF
TRBV5-1,NA,TRBD2,TRBJ2-2,TGCGCCAGCAGCTTGGGGGGACTAGCGGGAGTCGACACCGGGGAGCTGTTTTTT,CASSLGGLAGVDTGELFF
TRBV20-1,many,TRBD2,TRBJ2-3,TGCAGTGCTAGAGACGGACTAGCGGGATGGAGAGCAGATACGCAGTATTTT,CSARDGLAGWRADTQYF
TRBV6-2/TRBV6-3,many,NA,TRBJ2-5,TGTGCCAGCAGTTACTCTCAAGAGACCCAGTACTTC,CASSYSQETQYF
TRBV29-1,few,NA,TRBJ2-1,TGCAGCGCGGACGAAACAGGGAACGAGCAGTTCTTC,CSADETGNEQFF
TRBV6-2/TRBV6-3,many,TRBD2,TRBJ2-5,TGTGCCAGCAGCCCCGGGACTAGCGGGAGGCGATACGAAGAGACCCAGTACTTC,CASSPGTSGRRYEETQYF
TRBV12-3/TRBV12-4,many,NA,TRBJ2-3,TGTGCCAGCAGTTTTCTGGGATCAGGGTCCACAGATACGCAGTATTTT,CASSFLGSGSTDTQYF
TRBV6-1,NA,TRBD2,TRBJ2-1,TGTGCCAGCAGCCCCGGGACTAGCGTATACAATGAGCAGTTCTTC,CASSPGTSVYNEQFF
TRBV7-2,few,TRBD2,TRBJ2-1,TGTGCCAGCAGCGAAGAACTAGCGGGACACTACAATGAGCAGTTCTTC,CASSEELAGHYNEQFF
TRBV19,few,NA,TRBJ2-7,TGCCGCAGGGAATCCCCCTACGAGCAGTACTTC,CRRESPYEQYF
TRBV11-2,many,NA,TRBJ2-7,TGTGCCAGCAGCTCGGGCCTTAGCTCCTACGAGCAGTACTTC,CASSSGLSSYEQYF
TRBV6-4,NA,TRBD2,TRBJ2-3,TGTGCCAGCAGTCCTCTAGCGGGAGGGCGAGGAGATACGCAGTATTTT,CASSPLAGGRGDTQYF
TRBV14,few,NA,TRBJ1-1,TGTGCCAGCAGTCCCAGAATTTTTACCGGGAGGCCTTTCTTT,CASSPRIFTGRPFF
TRBV28,NA,NA,TRBJ2-1,TGTGCCAGCAGAACGCAAGCCGCTAGCGTAAGCTCCTACAATGAGCAGTTCTTC,CASRTQAASVSSYNEQFF
TRBV4-2,many,NA,TRBJ1-1,TGTGCCAGCAGCCAAGATCCCAGGGGAAACACTGAAGCTTTCTTT,CASSQDPRGNTEAFF
TRBV7-9,few,NA,TRBJ1-6,TGTGCCAGCAGCGCGCGTGGGGATTCACCCCTCCACTTT,CASSARGDSPLHF
TRBV2,many,TRBD2,TRBJ2-1,TGTGCCAGCAGGGGGAAACTAGCGGGAGAATACAATGAGCAGTTCTTC,CASRGKLAGEYNEQFF
TRBV7-8,many,TRBD1,TRBJ2-1,TGTGCCAGCAGCTTAGTTAGGGGCGACAGGGGGGGGTACAATGAGCAGTTCTTC,CASSLVRGDRGGYNEQFF
TRBV5-1,many,TRBD1,TRBJ1-1,TGCGCCAGCAGCTTGCTACCGTCAGGGGGAGGCACTGAAGCTTTCTTT,CASSLLPSGGGTEAFF
TRBV7-9,NA,TRBD1,TRBJ2-3,TGTGCCAGCAGCTCGCGGCAGGGGGCCCCTCTATCCACAGATACGCAGTATTTT,CASSSRQGAPLSTDTQYF
TRBV9,NA,NA,TRBJ2-7,TGTGCCAGCAGCGGGGGAGCCATCAAAAACTCCTACGAGCAGTACTTC,CASSGGAIKNSYEQYF
TRBV6-1,few,TRBD2,TRBJ2-1,TGTGCCAGCAGTGAACCCTGGCTAGCGGTAGGAGAACTGTTCTTC,CASSEPWLAVGELFF
TRBV4-1,many,NA,TRBJ1-1,TGCGCCAGCAGCCGGGGGGCGAGCACTGAAGCTTTCTTT,CASSRGASTEAFF